This is a list of T cell receptor beta chains from one sample in a study of blood T cell repertoires in COVID-19. The protocol was immunoSEQ multiplex PCR, while the TCRdb copy is restricted to in-frame clones and leaves out a portion. The sample has 130,000 or so clones, about four fifths seen once. The sample consisted of peripheral blood. All receptors come from a man in his sixties with active or convalescent COVID-19. CDR3s include the opening cysteine and the closing phenylalanine or tryptophan. The D gene is left open where the match is weak. Size is omitted from some rows. Given values are once, few, many or a class for expanded clones.

D: NA; V: TRBV29-1; J: TRBJ2-3; size: few; CDR3: CSGRDWSTDTQYF; DNA: TGCAGCGGTAGGGACTGGAGCACAGATACGCAGTATTTT
D: TRBD1; V: TRBV2; J: TRBJ1-3; size: NA; CDR3: CASSVQGDGNTIYF; DNA: TGTGCCAGCAGTGTACAGGGGGATGGAAACACCATATATTTT
D: TRBD2; V: TRBV29-1; J: TRBJ2-7; size: NA; CDR3: CSVETSVTEQYF; DNA: TGCAGCGTTGAGACTAGCGTGACCGAGCAGTACTTC
D: NA; V: TRBV6-2/TRBV6-3; J: TRBJ2-7; size: NA; CDR3: CASSRSLEREQYF; DNA: TGTGCCAGCAGTCGTAGCCTCGAGAGAGAGCAGTACTTC
D: TRBD2; V: TRBV11-3; J: TRBJ2-2; size: NA; CDR3: CASSPGTSGRANTGELFF; DNA: TGTGCCAGCAGCCCGGGGACTAGCGGGAGGGCGAACACCGGGGAGCTGTTTTTT
D: TRBD1; V: TRBV24-1; J: TRBJ2-5; size: NA; CDR3: CATSAGTVQETQYF; DNA: TGTGCCACCAGTGCCGGGACAGTCCAAGAGACCCAGTACTTC
D: NA; V: TRBV18; J: TRBJ2-1; size: NA; CDR3: CASSPRDSVYNEQFF; DNA: TGTGCCAGCTCACCCCGTGATAGCGTCTACAATGAGCAGTTCTTC
D: TRBD2; V: TRBV11-2; J: TRBJ2-1; size: NA; CDR3: CASSQPLRTSGFNEQFF; DNA: TGTGCCAGCAGCCAACCTTTGAGGACTAGCGGATTCAATGAGCAGTTCTTC
D: NA; V: TRBV7-3; J: TRBJ1-1; size: NA; CDR3: CASSLKQGLDTEAFF; DNA: TGTGCCAGCAGCTTAAAACAGGGATTGGACACTGAAGCTTTCTTT
D: TRBD2; V: TRBV7-3; J: TRBJ2-1; size: once; CDR3: CASSSTGVGLVTLSGNEQFF; DNA: TGTGCCAGCAGCTCAACGGGGGTGGGACTAGTAACCCTTAGCGGCAATGAGCAGTTCTTC
D: TRBD1; V: TRBV5-1; J: TRBJ2-2; size: NA; CDR3: CASSPTGGTGELFF; DNA: TGCGCCAGCAGTCCTACAGGGGGCACCGGGGAGCTGTTTTTT
D: NA; V: TRBV14; J: TRBJ2-3; size: NA; CDR3: CASSQDKEDTQYF; DNA: TGTGCCAGCAGCCAAGATAAGGAGGATACGCAGTATTTT
D: TRBD1; V: TRBV4-3; J: TRBJ1-5; size: NA; CDR3: CASSQDWIGGQFNQPQHF; DNA: TGCGCCAGCAGCCAAGATTGGATCGGGGGACAGTTTAATCAGCCCCAGCATTTT
D: NA; V: TRBV5-4; J: TRBJ2-1; size: NA; CDR3: CASSLGIAADEQFF; DNA: TGTGCCAGCAGCTTGGGGATAGCGGCGGATGAGCAGTTCTTC
D: NA; V: TRBV4-1; J: TRBJ2-7; size: NA; CDR3: CASSRGQGAVADEQYF; DNA: TGCGCCAGCTCGCGAGGCCAAGGGGCCGTAGCGGACGAGCAGTACTTC
D: TRBD2; V: TRBV6-6; J: TRBJ2-7; size: NA; CDR3: CASSYGTSGSYEQYF; DNA: TGTGCCAGCAGTTATGGGACTAGCGGCTCCTACGAGCAGTACTTC
D: NA; V: TRBV5-4; J: TRBJ2-1; size: NA; CDR3: CASSLGGNHYNEQFF; DNA: TGTGCCAGCAGCTTGGGCGGGAATCATTACAATGAGCAGTTCTTC
D: TRBD1; V: TRBV4-1; J: TRBJ2-7; size: few; CDR3: CASSRNHGQGSYEQYF; DNA: TGCGCCAGCAGCCGCAACCATGGACAGGGCTCCTACGAGCAGTACTTC
D: TRBD1; V: TRBV5-5; J: TRBJ1-1; size: NA; CDR3: CASSPRQGPNTEAFF; DNA: TGTGCCAGCAGCCCACGACAGGGGCCGAACACTGAAGCTTTCTTT
D: NA; V: TRBV4-1; J: TRBJ1-2; size: NA; CDR3: CASSQGGTNYGYTF; DNA: TGCGCCAGCAGCCAAGGAGGAACTAACTATGGCTACACCTTC
D: TRBD1; V: TRBV5-1; J: TRBJ2-3; size: NA; CDR3: CASSGSPLPTGANTDTQYF; DNA: TGCGCCAGCAGCGGAAGCCCACTCCCAACAGGGGCTAACACAGATACGCAGTATTTT
D: NA; V: TRBV19; J: TRBJ2-5; size: NA; CDR3: CASRPTGYQETQYF; DNA: TGTGCCAGTAGGCCTACAGGGTACCAAGAGACCCAGTACTTC
D: TRBD1; V: TRBV29-1; J: TRBJ1-4; size: NA; CDR3: CSATPPGTGGVKLFF; DNA: TGCAGCGCTACGCCACCAGGGACAGGGGGTGTAAAACTGTTTTTT